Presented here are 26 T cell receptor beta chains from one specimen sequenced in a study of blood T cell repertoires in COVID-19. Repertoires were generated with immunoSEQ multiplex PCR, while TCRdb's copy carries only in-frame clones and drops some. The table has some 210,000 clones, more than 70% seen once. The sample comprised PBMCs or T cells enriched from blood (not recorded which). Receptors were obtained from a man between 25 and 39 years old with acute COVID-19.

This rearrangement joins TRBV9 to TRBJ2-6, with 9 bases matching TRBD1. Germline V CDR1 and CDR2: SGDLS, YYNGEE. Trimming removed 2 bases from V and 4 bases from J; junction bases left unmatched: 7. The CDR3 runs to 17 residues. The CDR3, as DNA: TGTGCCAGCAGCGTGCCGGGACAGGGCCCCGGGGCCAACGTCCTGACTTTC. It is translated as CASSVPGQGPGANVLTF.

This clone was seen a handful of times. In DNA, the CDR3 is TGCGCCAGCAGCTTGACACAGGCTAACACCGGGGAGCTGTTTTTT. Its protein is CASSLTQANTGELFF. The chain links TRBV5-1 to TRBJ2-2, with D possibly being TRBD1 (5 bases). Germline CDR1 SGHRS, CDR2 YFSETQ. Trimming pared 1 base from V and 2 bases from J, leaving 9 bases between. The CDR3 covers 15 residues.

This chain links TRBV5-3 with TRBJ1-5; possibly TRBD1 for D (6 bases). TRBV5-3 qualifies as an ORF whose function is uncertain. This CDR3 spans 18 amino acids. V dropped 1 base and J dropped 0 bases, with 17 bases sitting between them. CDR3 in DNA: TGTGCCAGAAGCTTGAGGGGACACAGTCACCATAGCAATCAGCCCCAGCATTTT. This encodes CARSLRGHSHHSNQPQHF.

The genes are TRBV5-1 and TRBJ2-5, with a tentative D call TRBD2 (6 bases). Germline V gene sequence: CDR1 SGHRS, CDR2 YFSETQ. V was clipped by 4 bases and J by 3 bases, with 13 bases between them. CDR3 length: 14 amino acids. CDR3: CASSQGGVKETQYF. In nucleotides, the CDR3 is TGCGCCAGCAGCCAGGGCGGGGTGAAAGAGACCCAGTACTTC. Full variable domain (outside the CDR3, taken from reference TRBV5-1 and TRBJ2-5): KAGVTQTPRYLIKTRGQQVTLSCSPISGHRSVSWYQQTPGQGLQFLFEYFSETQRNKGNFPGRFSGRQFSNSRSEMNVSTLELGDSALYLCASSQGGVKETQYFGPGTRLLVL.

For the CDR3, the DNA is TGTGCCAGCAGCCGATTCATCGACAGGGATTTTTCTGGGGAGCTGTTTTTT. This sequence encodes CASSRFIDRDFSGELFF. The V call is TRBV5-6, the J call TRBJ2-2; 7 nucleotides match TRBD1. The CDR3 extends over 17 amino acids. Germline CDR1 and CDR2: SGHDT and YYEEEE. Trimming removed 4 bases from V and 8 bases from J; junction bases left unmatched: 17.

CDR3: CASSWLGQGTQPQHF. CDR3 DNA: TGTGCCAGCAGTTGGTTGGGACAGGGAACTCAGCCCCAGCATTTT. J is TRBJ1-5 and V is TRBV28; 9 bases align to TRBD1. This CDR3 has 15 residues. Trimming cost V 4 bases and J 6 bases; bases outside gene matches: 7. Germline V gives CDR1 MDHEN, CDR2 SYDVKM.

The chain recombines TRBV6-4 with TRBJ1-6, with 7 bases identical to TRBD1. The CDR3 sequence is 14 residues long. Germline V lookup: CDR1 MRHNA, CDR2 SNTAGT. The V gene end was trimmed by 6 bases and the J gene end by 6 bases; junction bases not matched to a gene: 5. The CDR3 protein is CASRGTDTNSPLHF. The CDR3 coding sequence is TGTGCCAGCAGGGGGACAGACACTAATTCACCCCTCCACTTT.

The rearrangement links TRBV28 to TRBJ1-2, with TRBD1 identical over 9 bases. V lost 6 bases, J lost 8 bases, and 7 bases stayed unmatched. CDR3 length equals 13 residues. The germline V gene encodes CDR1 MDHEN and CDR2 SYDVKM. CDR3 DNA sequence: TGTGCCAGCAGGCAACAGGGGGCAGGGGGCTACACCTTC. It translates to CASRQQGAGGYTF.

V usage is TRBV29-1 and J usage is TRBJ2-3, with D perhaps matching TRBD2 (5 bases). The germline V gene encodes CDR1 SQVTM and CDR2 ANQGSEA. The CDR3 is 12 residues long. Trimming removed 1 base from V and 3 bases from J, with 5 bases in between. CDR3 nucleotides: TGCAGCGTTGAAGGCGGGACAGATACGCAGTATTTT. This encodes CSVEGGTDTQYF.

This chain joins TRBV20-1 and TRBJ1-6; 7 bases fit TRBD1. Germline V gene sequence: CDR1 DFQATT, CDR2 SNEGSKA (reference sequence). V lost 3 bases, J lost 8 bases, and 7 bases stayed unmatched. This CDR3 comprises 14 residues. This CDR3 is CSASSDRVDSPLHF. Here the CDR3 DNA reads TGCAGTGCTAGTTCCGACAGGGTTGATTCACCCCTCCACTTT.

In DNA form, the CDR3 reads TGTGCCAGCAGCGTAGTAGGGGGCATGAACACTGAAGCTTTCTTT. Its translation: CASSVVGGMNTEAFF. The chain is built from TRBV9 and TRBJ1-1, with 7 nucleotides matching TRBD1. This CDR3 spans 15 amino acids. Germline V gene sequence: CDR1 SGDLS, CDR2 YYNGEE. V gave up 0 bases and J gave up 0 bases; unmatched junction bases: 2.

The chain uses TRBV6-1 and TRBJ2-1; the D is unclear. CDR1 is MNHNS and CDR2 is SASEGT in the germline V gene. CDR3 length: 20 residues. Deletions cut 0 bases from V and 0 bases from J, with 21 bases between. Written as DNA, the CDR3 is TGTGCCAGCAGTGAAGCTTTTGTGTTTCAGGAAGTTCTCTCCTACAATGAGCAGTTCTTC. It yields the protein CASSEAFVFQEVLSYNEQFF.

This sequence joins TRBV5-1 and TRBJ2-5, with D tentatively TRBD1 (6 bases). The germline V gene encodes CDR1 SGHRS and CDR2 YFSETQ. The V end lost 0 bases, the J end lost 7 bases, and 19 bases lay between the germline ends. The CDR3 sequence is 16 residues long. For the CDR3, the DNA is TGCGCCAGCAGCTTGGGTTCTACAGCCCCACAGGGGACCCAGTACTTC. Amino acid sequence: CASSLGSTAPQGTQYF. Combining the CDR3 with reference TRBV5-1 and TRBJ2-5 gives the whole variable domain KAGVTQTPRYLIKTRGQQVTLSCSPISGHRSVSWYQQTPGQGLQFLFEYFSETQRNKGNFPGRFSGRQFSNSRSEMNVSTLELGDSALYLCASSLGSTAPQGTQYFGPGTRLLVL.

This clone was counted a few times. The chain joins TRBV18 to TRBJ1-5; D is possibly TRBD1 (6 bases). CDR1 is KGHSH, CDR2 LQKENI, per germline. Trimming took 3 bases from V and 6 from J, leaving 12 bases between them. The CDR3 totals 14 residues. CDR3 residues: CASSPTGSIQPQHF. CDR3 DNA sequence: TGTGCCAGCTCACCTACAGGGTCAATTCAGCCCCAGCATTTT.

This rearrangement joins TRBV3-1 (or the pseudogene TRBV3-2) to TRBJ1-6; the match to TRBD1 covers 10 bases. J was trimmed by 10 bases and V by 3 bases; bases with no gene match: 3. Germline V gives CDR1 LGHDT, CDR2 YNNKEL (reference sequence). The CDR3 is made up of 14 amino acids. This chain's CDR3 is CASSQTGGRSPLHF. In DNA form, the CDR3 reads TGTGCCAGCAGCCAGACAGGGGGCAGGTCACCCCTCCACTTT.

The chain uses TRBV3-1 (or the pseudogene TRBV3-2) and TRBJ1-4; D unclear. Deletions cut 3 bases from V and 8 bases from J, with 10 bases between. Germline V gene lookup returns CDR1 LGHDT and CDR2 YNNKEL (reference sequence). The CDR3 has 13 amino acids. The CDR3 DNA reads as TGTGCCAGCAGCCAGGGCCCGGGGGAAAAACTGTTTTTT. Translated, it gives CASSQGPGEKLFF.

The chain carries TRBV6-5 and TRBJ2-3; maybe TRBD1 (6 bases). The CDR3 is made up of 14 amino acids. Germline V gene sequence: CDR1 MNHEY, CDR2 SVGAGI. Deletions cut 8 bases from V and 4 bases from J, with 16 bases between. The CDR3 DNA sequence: TGTGCCAGCGACGGACCAGGGGACGCAGATACGCAGTATTTT. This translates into CASDGPGDADTQYF.

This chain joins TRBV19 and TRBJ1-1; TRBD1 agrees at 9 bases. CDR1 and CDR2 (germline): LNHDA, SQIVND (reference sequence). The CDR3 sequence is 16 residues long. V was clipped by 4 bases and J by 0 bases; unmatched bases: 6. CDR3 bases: TGTGCCAGTAGTAGGACAGGGGCTAGTATGAACACTGAAGCTTTCTTT. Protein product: CASSRTGASMNTEAFF.

The CDR3 nucleotides are TGTGCCAGCAGTTTCGTAGACGGAGGGGGAAACACCATATATTTT. The encoded protein is CASSFVDGGGNTIYF. The V and J genes are TRBV9 and TRBJ1-3; D is unresolved. Germline assignment: CDR1 SGDLS and CDR2 YYNGEE. V gave up 5 bases and J gave up 4 bases, with 16 bases separating them. CDR3 length: 15 amino acids.

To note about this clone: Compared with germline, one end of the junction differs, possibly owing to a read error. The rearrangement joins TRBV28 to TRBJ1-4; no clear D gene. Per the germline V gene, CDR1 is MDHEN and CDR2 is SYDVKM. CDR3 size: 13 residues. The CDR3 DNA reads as TGCAGTTGTTCCCCGGGATCTAATGAAAAACTGTTTTTT. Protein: CSCSPGSNEKLFF.

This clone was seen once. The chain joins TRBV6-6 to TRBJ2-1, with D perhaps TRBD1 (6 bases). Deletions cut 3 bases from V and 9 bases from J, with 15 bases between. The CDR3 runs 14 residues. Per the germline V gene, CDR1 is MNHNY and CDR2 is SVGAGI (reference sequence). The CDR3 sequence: CASSYGTTNSEQFF. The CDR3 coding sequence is TGTGCCAGCAGTTATGGGACAACTAACAGTGAGCAGTTCTTC.

The CDR3 region is CAISEGQGAEAFF. Written as DNA, the CDR3 is TGTGCCATCAGTGAGGGACAGGGAGCTGAAGCTTTCTTT. This chain uses TRBV10-3 with TRBJ1-1, with 8 bases matching TRBD1. The CDR3 is 13 amino acids. Germline-derived CDR1 and CDR2 are ENHRY and SYGVKD. Unmatched junction bases numbered 2, after V lost 2 bases and J lost 6 bases.

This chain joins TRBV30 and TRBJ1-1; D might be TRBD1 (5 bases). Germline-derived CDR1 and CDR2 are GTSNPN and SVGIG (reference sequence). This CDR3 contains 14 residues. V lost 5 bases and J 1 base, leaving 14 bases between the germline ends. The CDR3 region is CAWGNRYQNTEAFF. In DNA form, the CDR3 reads TGTGCCTGGGGAAACAGGTACCAGAACACTGAAGCTTTCTTT.

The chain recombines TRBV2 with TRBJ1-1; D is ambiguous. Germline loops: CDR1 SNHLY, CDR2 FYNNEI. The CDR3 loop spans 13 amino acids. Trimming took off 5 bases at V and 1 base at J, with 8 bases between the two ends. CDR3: CASSLDKNTEAFF. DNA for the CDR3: TGTGCCAGCAGTCTTGACAAGAACACTGAAGCTTTCTTT.

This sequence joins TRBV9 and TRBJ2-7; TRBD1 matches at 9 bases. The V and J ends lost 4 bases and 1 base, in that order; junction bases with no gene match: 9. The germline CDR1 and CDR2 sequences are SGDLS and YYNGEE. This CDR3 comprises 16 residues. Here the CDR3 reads CASSPHVGQGSYEQYF. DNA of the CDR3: TGTGCCAGCAGCCCTCACGTCGGACAGGGGTCCTACGAGCAGTACTTC.

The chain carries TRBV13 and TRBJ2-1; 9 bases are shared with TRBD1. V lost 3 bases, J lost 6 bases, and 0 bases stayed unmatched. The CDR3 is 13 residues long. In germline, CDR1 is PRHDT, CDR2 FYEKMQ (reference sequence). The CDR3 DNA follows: TGTGCCAGCAGCTTGGGACAGGGCAATGAGCAGTTCTTC. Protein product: CASSLGQGNEQFF.